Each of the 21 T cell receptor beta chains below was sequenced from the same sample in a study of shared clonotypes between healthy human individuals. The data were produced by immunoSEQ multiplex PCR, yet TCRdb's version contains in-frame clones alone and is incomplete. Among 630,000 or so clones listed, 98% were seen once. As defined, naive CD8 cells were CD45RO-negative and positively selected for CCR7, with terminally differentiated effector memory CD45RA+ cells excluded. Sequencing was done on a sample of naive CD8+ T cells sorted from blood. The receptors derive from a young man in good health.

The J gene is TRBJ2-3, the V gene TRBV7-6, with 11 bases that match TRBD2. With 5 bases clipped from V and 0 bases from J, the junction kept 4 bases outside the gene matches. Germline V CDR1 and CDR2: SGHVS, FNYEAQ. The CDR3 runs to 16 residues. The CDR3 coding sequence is TGTGCCAGCAGCGAGGGACTAGCGGTGAGCACAGATACGCAGTATTTT. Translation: CASSEGLAVSTDTQYF.

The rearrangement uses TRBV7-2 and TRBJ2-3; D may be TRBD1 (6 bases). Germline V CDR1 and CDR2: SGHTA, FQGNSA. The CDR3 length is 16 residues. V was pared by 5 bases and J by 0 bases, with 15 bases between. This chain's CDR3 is CASSPGTRLSTDTQYF. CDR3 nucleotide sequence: TGTGCCAGCAGCCCCGGGACAAGACTAAGCACAGATACGCAGTATTTT.

The CDR3: CASSFTGTSGSPYEQYF. The CDR3 DNA follows: TGTGCCAGCAGCTTTACCGGGACTAGCGGGAGCCCCTACGAGCAGTACTTC. The V call is TRBV7-2, the J call TRBJ2-7; 14 nucleotides match TRBD2. The V gene end was trimmed by 3 bases and the J gene end by 2 bases; junction bases not matched to a gene: 6. Germline lookup yields CDR1 SGHTA and CDR2 FQGNSA. The CDR3 extends over 17 amino acids. Using reference TRBV7-2 and TRBJ2-7 for the parts outside the CDR3, the full variable domain is GAGVSQSPSNKVTEKGKDVELRCDPISGHTALYWYRQSLGQGLEFLIYFQGNSAPDKSGLPSDRFSAERTGGSVSTLTIQRTQQEDSAVYLCASSFTGTSGSPYEQYFGPGTRLTVT.

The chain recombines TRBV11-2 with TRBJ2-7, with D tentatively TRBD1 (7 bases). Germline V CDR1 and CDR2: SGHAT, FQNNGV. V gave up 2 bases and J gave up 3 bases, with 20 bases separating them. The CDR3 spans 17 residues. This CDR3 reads CASSLSLAPRQGYEQYF. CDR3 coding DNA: TGTGCCAGCAGCTTATCCCTAGCGCCTAGACAGGGCTACGAGCAGTACTTC.

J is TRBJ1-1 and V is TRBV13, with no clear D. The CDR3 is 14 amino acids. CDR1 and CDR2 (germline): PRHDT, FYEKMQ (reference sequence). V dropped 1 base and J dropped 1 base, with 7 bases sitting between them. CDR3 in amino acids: CASSLVPRNTEAFF. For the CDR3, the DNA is TGTGCCAGCAGCTTAGTCCCGAGGAACACTGAAGCTTTCTTT.

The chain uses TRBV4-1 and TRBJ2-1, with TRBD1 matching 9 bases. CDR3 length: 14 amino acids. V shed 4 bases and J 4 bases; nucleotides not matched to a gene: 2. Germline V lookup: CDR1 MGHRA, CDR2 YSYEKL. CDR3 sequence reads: CASSPGTGYNEQFF. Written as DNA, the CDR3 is TGCGCCAGCAGCCCCGGGACAGGGTACAATGAGCAGTTCTTC.

CDR3 residues: CASSSLAADTQYF. CDR3 DNA sequence: TGTGCCAGCAGTTCACTAGCAGCAGATACGCAGTATTTT. The chain joins TRBV27 to TRBJ2-3; tentative D call: TRBD2 (6 bases). This CDR3 contains 13 residues. The germline CDR1 and CDR2 sequences are MNHEY and SMNVEV (reference sequence). The ends were cut back, 4 bases at V and 4 bases at J, with 9 bases in the middle.

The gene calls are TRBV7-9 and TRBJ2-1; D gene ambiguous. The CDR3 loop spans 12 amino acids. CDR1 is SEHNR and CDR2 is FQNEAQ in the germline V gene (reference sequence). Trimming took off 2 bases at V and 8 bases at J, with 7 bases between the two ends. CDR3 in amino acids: CASSLRRDEQFF. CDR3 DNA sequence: TGTGCCAGCAGCTTACGTCGAGATGAGCAGTTCTTC.

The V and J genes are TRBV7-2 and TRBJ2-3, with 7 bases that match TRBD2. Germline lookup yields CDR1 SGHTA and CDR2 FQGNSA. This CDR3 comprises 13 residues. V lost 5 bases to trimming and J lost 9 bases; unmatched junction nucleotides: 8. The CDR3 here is CASSLPGLPTQYF. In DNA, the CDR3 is TGTGCCAGCAGCCTACCGGGACTACCAACGCAGTATTTT.

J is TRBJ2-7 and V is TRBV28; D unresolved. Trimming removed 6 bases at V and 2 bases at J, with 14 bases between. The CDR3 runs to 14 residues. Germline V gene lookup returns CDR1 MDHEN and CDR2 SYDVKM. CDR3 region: CASRRQTVAYEQYF. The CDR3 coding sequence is TGTGCCAGCAGACGCCAGACCGTAGCCTACGAGCAGTACTTC.

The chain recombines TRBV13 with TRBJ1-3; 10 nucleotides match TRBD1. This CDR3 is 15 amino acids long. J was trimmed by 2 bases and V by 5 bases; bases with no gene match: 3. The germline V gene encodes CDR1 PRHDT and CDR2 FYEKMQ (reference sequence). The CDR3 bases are TGTGCCAGCAGCAGGGGGACAGGGGCTGGAAACACCATATATTTT. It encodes CASSRGTGAGNTIYF.

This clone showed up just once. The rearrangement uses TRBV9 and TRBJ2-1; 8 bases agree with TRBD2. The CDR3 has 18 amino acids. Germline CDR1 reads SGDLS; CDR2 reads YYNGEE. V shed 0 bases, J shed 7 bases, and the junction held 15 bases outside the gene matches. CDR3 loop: CASSVGPLAGPFRNEQFF. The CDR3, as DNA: TGTGCCAGCAGCGTAGGACCTCTAGCGGGTCCTTTTAGGAATGAGCAGTTCTTC.

The CDR3 region is CATSAEGGSLNEQFF. For the CDR3, the DNA is TGTGCCACCAGTGCTGAAGGGGGCAGTCTTAATGAGCAGTTCTTC. The chain has TRBV15 and TRBJ2-1; 7 positions agree with TRBD1. The CDR3 consists of 15 residues. After removal of 6 bases from V and 7 bases from J, the junction contained 12 bases not matched to a gene. Germline CDR1 is LNHNV and CDR2 is YYDKDF (reference sequence).

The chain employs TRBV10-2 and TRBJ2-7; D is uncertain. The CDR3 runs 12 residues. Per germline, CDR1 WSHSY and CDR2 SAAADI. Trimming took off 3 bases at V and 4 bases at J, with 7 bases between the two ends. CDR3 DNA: TGCGCCAGCAGTGAAGGGCATTACGAGCAGTACTTC. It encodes CASSEGHYEQYF.

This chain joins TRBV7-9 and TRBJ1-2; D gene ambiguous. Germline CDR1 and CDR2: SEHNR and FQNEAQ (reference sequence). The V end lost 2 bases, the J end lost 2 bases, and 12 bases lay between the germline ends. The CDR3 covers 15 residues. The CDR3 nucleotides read TGTGCCAGCAGCTTATTTCTAGAGCTGAACTATGGCTACACCTTC. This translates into CASSLFLELNYGYTF.

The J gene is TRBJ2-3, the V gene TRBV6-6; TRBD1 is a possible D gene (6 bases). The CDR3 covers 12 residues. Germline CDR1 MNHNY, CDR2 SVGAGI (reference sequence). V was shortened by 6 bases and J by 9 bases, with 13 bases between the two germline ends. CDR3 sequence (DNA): TGTGCCAGCAGCCCGCCAGGGGCGACGCAGTATTTT. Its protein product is CASSPPGATQYF.

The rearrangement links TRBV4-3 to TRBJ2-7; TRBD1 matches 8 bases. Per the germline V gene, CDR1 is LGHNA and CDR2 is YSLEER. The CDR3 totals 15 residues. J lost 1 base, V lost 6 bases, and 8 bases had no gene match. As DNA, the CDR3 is TGCGCCAGCAGTCACGGGACAGGACCTTCCTACGAGCAGTACTTC. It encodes CASSHGTGPSYEQYF.

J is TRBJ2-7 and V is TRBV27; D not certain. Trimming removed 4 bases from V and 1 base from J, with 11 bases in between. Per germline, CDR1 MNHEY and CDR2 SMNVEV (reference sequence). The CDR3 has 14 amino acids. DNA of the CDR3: TGTGCCAGCAGTTCCTGGGCAGATTCCTACGAGCAGTACTTC. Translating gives CASSSWADSYEQYF.

The CDR3 region is CASSPTANSYNEQFF. The CDR3 DNA follows: TGTGCCAGCAGCCCAACAGCCAACTCCTACAATGAGCAGTTCTTC. The chain recombines TRBV7-6 with TRBJ2-1; D is undetermined. The CDR3 length is 15 residues. Trimming took off 5 bases at V and 0 bases at J, with 11 bases between the two ends. Germline CDR1 and CDR2: SGHVS and FNYEAQ.

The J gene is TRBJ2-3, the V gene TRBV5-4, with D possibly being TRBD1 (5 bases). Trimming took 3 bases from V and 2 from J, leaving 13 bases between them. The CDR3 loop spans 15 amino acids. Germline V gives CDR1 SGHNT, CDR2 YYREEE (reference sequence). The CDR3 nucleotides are TGTGCCAGCAGCTCGGTTTGGGGCTTCACAGATACGCAGTATTTT. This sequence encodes CASSSVWGFTDTQYF.

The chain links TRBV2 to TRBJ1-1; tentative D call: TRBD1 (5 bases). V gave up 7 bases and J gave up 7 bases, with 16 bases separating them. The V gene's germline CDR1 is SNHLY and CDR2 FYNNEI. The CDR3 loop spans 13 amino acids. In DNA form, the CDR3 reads TGTGCCAGCAAACCGTTGGGGGTGGTTGAAGCTTTCTTT. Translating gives CASKPLGVVEAFF.